This passage covers 21 T cell receptor beta chains from one sample sequenced in a study of T-cell reconstitution after alpha-beta-depleted transplantation in children. Library preparation (for TCRbeta) was performed with unique molecular identifiers. TCRdb redid the calling of the PCR reads with MiXCR, one entry per CDR3 protein. The table records almost 500,000 distinct CDR3 sequences, about 10% of them present only once. This specimen was PBMCs, taken before TCRalphabeta/CD19-depleted stem cell transplant. These receptors were taken from a child between 2 and 9 years old with inherited bone marrow failure, due to receive a stem cell transplant.

This clonotype was recorded a few times. The chain couples TRBV27 to TRBJ2-1; TRBD2 agrees at 10 bases. V shed 0 bases and J 6 bases; nucleotides not matched to a gene: 8. Germline V gene sequence: CDR1 MNHEY, CDR2 SMNVEV (reference sequence). This CDR3 is built from 17 residues. CDR3 sequence reads: CASSLSPGTSVSNEQFF. Written as DNA, the CDR3 is TGTGCCAGCAGTTTATCCCCCGGGACTAGCGTTAGCAATGAGCAGTTCTTC.

Many counts were recorded for this clonotype. The chain is built from TRBV7-9 and TRBJ2-1, with D perhaps TRBD1 or TRBD2 (6 bases each). Germline V gives CDR1 SEHNR, CDR2 FQNEAQ (reference sequence). The CDR3 spans 15 residues. V was pared by 4 bases and J by 8 bases, with 18 bases between. The CDR3 is CASSSDRRAGDEQFF. Here the CDR3 DNA reads TGTGCCAGCAGCTCGGACCGGAGGGCAGGGGATGAGCAGTTCTTC.

This clonotype has a count of ten or more. The chain recombines TRBV4-1 with TRBJ2-1; tentatively, D is TRBD2 (6 bases). Germline assignment: CDR1 MGHRA and CDR2 YSYEKL. CDR3 length equals 15 residues. Trimming took off 4 bases at V and 5 bases at J, with 15 bases between the two ends. CDR3 sequence (DNA): TGCGCCAGCAGCCCCCTGGGACGGACTAACAATGAGCAGTTCTTC. This gives the protein CASSPLGRTNNEQFF.

This clonotype has only a few counts. The chain employs TRBV11-2 and TRBJ2-2; D unclear. The CDR3 runs to 14 residues. Trimming pared 6 bases from V and 1 base from J, leaving 9 bases between. Germline values: CDR1 SGHAT, CDR2 FQNNGV. The CDR3 spells CASSSLRNTGELFF. The CDR3 nucleotides read TGTGCCAGCAGTTCCCTTAGGAACACCGGGGAGCTGTTTTTT.

This clonotype was picked up a small number of times. The genes are TRBV4-1 and TRBJ1-3; TRBD1 matches at 10 bases. J lost 2 bases, V lost 4 bases, and 5 bases had no gene match. The CDR3 contains 16 residues. From germline, CDR1 is MGHRA and CDR2 YSYEKL. The CDR3 DNA sequence: TGCGCCAGCAGCCTCTCCGGGACAGGGGCTGGAAACACCATATATTTT. It specifies CASSLSGTGAGNTIYF.

V gene TRBV5-6 combines with J gene TRBJ2-1, with a possible D match to TRBD1 (6 bases). Germline V gene lookup returns CDR1 SGHDT and CDR2 YYEEEE. The CDR3 is 14 amino acids. V was clipped by 7 bases and J by 4 bases, with 15 bases between them. CDR3 protein: CASRQGHRYNEQFF. CDR3 in DNA: TGTGCCAGCCGCCAGGGACACCGATACAATGAGCAGTTCTTC.

This clonotype was picked up many times. Here the CDR3 DNA reads TGTGCCTCAGCCCCGGGGGACACCTTCCAAGAGACCCAGTACTTC. Its translation is CASAPGDTFQETQYF. V is TRBV7-2 and J is TRBJ2-5; D may match TRBD1 or TRBD2 (6 bases each). The CDR3 covers 15 residues. Trimming took off 11 bases at V and 1 base at J, with 20 bases between the two ends. The V gene's germline CDR1 is SGHTA and CDR2 FQGNSA.

V gene TRBV6-1 combines with J gene TRBJ1-1; 7 positions agree with TRBD1. The germline CDR1 and CDR2 sequences are MNHNS and SASEGT. With 5 bases clipped from V and 7 bases from J, the junction kept 10 bases outside the gene matches. There are 14 residues in the CDR3. The CDR3, as DNA: TGTGCCAGCAGTAGGGGACAGACTTTCAGTGAAGCTTTCTTT. Translation: CASSRGQTFSEAFF.

This rearrangement joins TRBV9 to TRBJ2-5; 11 nucleotides agree with TRBD1. Germline V CDR1 and CDR2: SGDLS, YYNGEE. V was clipped by 3 bases and J by 6 bases; unmatched bases: 10. CDR3 size: 16 residues. The CDR3: CASSGSGTGGGQTQYF. The CDR3 DNA reads TGTGCCAGCAGCGGGTCCGGGACAGGGGGAGGACAGACCCAGTACTTC.

This clonotype was observed many times. This sequence joins TRBV5-1 and TRBJ1-3; no firm D call. The germline V gene has CDR1 SGHRS and CDR2 YFSETQ. V lost 1 base and J lost 0, with 11 bases in between. The CDR3 spans 16 residues. This CDR3 is CASSLRPGYSGNTIYF. The CDR3 bases are TGCGCCAGCAGCTTGAGGCCTGGCTACTCTGGAAACACCATATATTTT.

This clonotype was detected ten times or more. This chain connects TRBV28 to TRBJ2-5; tentatively, D is TRBD1 (6 bases). From germline, CDR1 is MDHEN and CDR2 SYDVKM. V dropped 5 bases and J dropped 1 base, with 17 bases sitting between them. This CDR3 is 16 amino acids long. The CDR3 region is CASSPVGRDIQETQYF. CDR3 nucleotides: TGTGCCAGCAGTCCCGTGGGCCGGGACATCCAAGAGACCCAGTACTTC.

This clonotype was counted a few times. The chain links TRBV27 to TRBJ1-5; TRBD1 matches 10 bases. The length of the CDR3 is 16 residues. Germline V lookup: CDR1 MNHEY, CDR2 SMNVEV (reference sequence). V lost 0 bases to trimming and J lost 5 bases; unmatched junction nucleotides: 4. This chain's CDR3 is CASSLSGTGVYQPQHF. The DNA of the CDR3 is TGTGCCAGCAGTTTATCAGGGACAGGGGTTTATCAGCCCCAGCATTTT.

This clonotype was seen at least ten times. This chain joins TRBV9 and TRBJ1-6; 7 bases map to TRBD1. Germline CDR1 is SGDLS and CDR2 is YYNGEE. Losses at the gene ends were 3 bases for V and 9 bases for J; bases not matched to a gene: 9. The CDR3 is 15 residues long. The CDR3 DNA follows: TGTGCCAGCAGCGCGGGACAGCCAGGGGCTTCACCCCTCCACTTT. Its protein is CASSAGQPGASPLHF.

The chain employs TRBV12-3 or TRBV12-4 and TRBJ2-6; no clear D. V shed 11 bases and J shed 0 bases, with 8 bases lying between them. This CDR3 contains 13 residues. CDR3 sequence reads: CAGRTSGANVLTF. CDR3 nucleotide sequence: TGTGCCGGGCGGACCTCTGGGGCCAACGTCCTGACTTTC.

This clonotype appeared a few times. This chain connects TRBV7-9 to TRBJ2-3; 11 positions match TRBD2. Germline values: CDR1 SEHNR, CDR2 FQNEAQ (reference sequence). Trimming took 0 bases from V and 5 from J; bases not matched to a gene: 7. This CDR3 contains 17 residues. The CDR3 DNA follows: TGTGCCAGCAGCTTAGCGCTCTCTGGACTAGCGGGAGATACGCAGTATTTT. This gives the protein CASSLALSGLAGDTQYF.

This clonotype was found a few times. V is TRBV10-3 and J is TRBJ1-1, with 7 bases lining up with TRBD1. The CDR3 consists of 16 residues. Germline CDR1 is ENHRY and CDR2 is SYGVKD. V dropped 2 bases and J dropped 4; count of bases not matched to a gene: 10. The CDR3 sequence is CAISEAPQGLGTEAFF. The DNA for the CDR3 is TGTGCCATCAGTGAGGCACCACAGGGGCTGGGCACTGAAGCTTTCTTT.

This clonotype was observed many times. This chain connects TRBV27 to TRBJ2-3; 8 nucleotides agree with TRBD2. V gave up 4 bases and J gave up 5 bases; unmatched junction bases: 8. This CDR3 region has 15 residues. Germline CDR1 reads MNHEY; CDR2 reads SMNVEV (reference sequence). For the CDR3, the DNA is TGTGCCAGCAGTTCGTTAAGCGGGAGCGGAGATACGCAGTATTTT. This gives the protein CASSSLSGSGDTQYF.

V is TRBV20-1 and J is TRBJ1-1; D is ambiguous. Trimming stripped 4 bases from V and 0 bases from J, with 9 bases between. Germline lookup yields CDR1 DFQATT and CDR2 SNEGSKA (reference sequence). The CDR3 totals 13 residues. The CDR3 sequence: CSANGRMNTEAFF. The DNA for the CDR3 is TGCAGTGCTAATGGACGTATGAACACTGAAGCTTTCTTT.

This clonotype has a count of ten or more. The V and J genes are TRBV15 and TRBJ1-2; D is possibly TRBD1 (5 bases). This CDR3 has 13 amino acids. The V end was cut by 3 bases, the J end by 3 bases, with 8 bases between. The germline V gene has CDR1 LNHNV and CDR2 YYDKDF (reference sequence). DNA for the CDR3: TGTGCCACCAGCAGGGGACGGGACTATGGCTACACCTTC. Its protein is CATSRGRDYGYTF.

This clonotype has a count of ten or more. V is TRBV10-2 and J is TRBJ1-1; 8 bases fit TRBD1. V was pared by 7 bases and J by 5 bases, with 6 bases of the junction left unmatched. Germline CDR1 reads WSHSY; CDR2 reads SAAADI. The CDR3 has 13 residues. The CDR3 is CASTGQGGTEAFF. The CDR3 nucleotides are TGCGCCAGCACCGGACAGGGTGGGACTGAAGCTTTCTTT.

This sequence joins TRBV14 and TRBJ1-1; TRBD1 aligns across 7 bases. CDR3 size: 15 residues. The V gene end was trimmed by 4 bases and the J gene end by 1 base; junction bases not matched to a gene: 6. Germline assignment: CDR1 SGHDN and CDR2 FVKESK. The CDR3 sequence is CASSLDRVPNTEAFF. Written as DNA, the CDR3 is TGTGCCAGCAGCCTTGACAGGGTTCCGAACACTGAAGCTTTCTTT.